This T cell receptor beta chain was sequenced for a study of blood T cell repertoires in COVID-19. Study information: COVID-19 samples collected from the United States, Italy and Spain covered acute and convalescent phases. From T cells, B-cell-depleted T cells, or PBMCs came the material, which was cDNA or gDNA.

Germline V gene lookup returns CDR1 SGHTA and CDR2 FQGTGA. The V gene lost 5 bases and the J gene lost 1 base, with 11 bases spanning the gap. The CDR3 length is 15 residues. How the authors handled the data: Reference gene primer amplification in the assay estimated nucleated cell counts. Method: immunoSEQ multiplex PCR; TCRdb's copy keeps in-frame clones and lacks some. V and J calls and clone size follow that table, whereas D and trimming were derived from the DNA. The sample includes about 52,000 clones, approximately 89% of them seen just once. The TCR was taken from a man at least 80 years old with active or convalescent COVID-19. The sample was peripheral blood. The chain employs TRBV7-3 and TRBJ2-2; a possible D gene is TRBD2 (6 bases). CDR3 DNA: TGTGCCAGCAGCCGAGCAGCGGGGAACACCGGGGAGCTGTTTTTT. Translation gives CASSRAAGNTGELFF. Filled out from reference TRBV7-3 and TRBJ2-2, the complete variable domain reads GAGVSQTPSNKVTEKGKYVELRCDPISGHTALYWYRQSLGQGPEFLIYFQGTGAADDSGLPNDRFFAVRPEGSVSTLKIQRTERGDSAVYLCASSRAAGNTGELFFGEGSRLTVL.